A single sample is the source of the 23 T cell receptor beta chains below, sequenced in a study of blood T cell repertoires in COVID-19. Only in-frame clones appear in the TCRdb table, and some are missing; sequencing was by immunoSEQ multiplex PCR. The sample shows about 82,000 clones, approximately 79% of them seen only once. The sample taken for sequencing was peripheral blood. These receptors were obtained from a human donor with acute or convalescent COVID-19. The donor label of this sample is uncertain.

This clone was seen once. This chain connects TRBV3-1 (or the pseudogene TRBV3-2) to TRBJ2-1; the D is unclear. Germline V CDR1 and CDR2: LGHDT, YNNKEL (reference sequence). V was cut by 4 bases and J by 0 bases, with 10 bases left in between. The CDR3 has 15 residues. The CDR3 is CASSRATGSYNEQFF. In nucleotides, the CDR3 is TGTGCCAGCAGCCGGGCCACTGGCTCCTACAATGAGCAGTTCTTC.

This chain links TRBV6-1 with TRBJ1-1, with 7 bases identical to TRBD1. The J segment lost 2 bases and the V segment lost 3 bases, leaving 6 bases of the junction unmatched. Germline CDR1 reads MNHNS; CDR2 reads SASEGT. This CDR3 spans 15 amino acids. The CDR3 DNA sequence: TGTGCCAGCAGTGAGGCAGGGGGTGGTAACACTGAAGCTTTCTTT. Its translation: CASSEAGGGNTEAFF.

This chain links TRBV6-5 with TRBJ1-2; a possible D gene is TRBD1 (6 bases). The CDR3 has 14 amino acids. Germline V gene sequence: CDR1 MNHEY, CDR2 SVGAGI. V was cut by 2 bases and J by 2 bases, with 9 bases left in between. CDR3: CASSYQGQNYGYTF. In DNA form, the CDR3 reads TGTGCCAGCAGTTACCAGGGACAAAACTATGGCTACACCTTC.

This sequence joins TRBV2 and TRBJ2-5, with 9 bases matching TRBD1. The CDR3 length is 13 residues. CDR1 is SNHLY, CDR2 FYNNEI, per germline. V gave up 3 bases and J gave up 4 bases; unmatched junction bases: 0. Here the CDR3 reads CASSEGQGETQYF. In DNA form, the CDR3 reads TGTGCCAGCAGTGAGGGACAGGGAGAGACCCAGTACTTC.

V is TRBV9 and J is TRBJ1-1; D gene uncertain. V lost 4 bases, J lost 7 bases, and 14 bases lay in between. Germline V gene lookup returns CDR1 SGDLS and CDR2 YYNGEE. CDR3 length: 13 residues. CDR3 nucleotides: TGTGCCAGCAGCCCTTCGACATCTGGTGAAGCTTTCTTT. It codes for CASSPSTSGEAFF.

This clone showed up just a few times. The CDR3 loop is CASRGAGVVEQFF. The CDR3 DNA reads as TGTGCCAGCAGGGGAGCGGGGGTGGTTGAGCAGTTCTTC. The V and J genes are TRBV7-8 and TRBJ2-1; 8 bases map to TRBD2. Trimming cost V 6 bases and J 9 bases; bases outside gene matches: 7. The germline V gene encodes CDR1 SGHVS and CDR2 FQNEAQ. This CDR3 is 13 amino acids long.

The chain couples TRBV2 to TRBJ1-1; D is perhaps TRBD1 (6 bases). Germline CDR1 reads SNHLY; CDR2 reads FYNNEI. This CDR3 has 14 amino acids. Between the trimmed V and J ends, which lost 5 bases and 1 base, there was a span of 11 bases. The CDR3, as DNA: TGTGCCAGCAGTCAGGGGCGCCAGAACACTGAAGCTTTCTTT. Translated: CASSQGRQNTEAFF. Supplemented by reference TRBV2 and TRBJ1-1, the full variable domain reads EPEVTQTPSHQVTQMGQEVILRCVPISNHLYFYWYRQILGQKVEFLVSFYNNEISEKSEIFDDQFSVERPDGSNFTLKIRSTKLEDSAMYFCASSQGRQNTEAFFGQGTRLTVV.

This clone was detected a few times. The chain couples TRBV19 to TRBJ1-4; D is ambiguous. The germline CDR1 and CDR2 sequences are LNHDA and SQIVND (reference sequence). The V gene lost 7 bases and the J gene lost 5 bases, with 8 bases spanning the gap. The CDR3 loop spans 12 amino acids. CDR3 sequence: CASTSRNEKLFF. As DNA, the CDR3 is TGTGCCAGTACCTCCAGGAATGAAAAACTGTTTTTT.

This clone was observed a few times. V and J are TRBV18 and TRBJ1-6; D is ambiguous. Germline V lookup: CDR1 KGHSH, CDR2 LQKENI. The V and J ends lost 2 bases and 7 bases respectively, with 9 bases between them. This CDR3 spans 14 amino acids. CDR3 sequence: CASSPEPSNSPLHF. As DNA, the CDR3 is TGTGCCAGCTCACCAGAGCCTTCCAATTCACCCCTCCACTTT.

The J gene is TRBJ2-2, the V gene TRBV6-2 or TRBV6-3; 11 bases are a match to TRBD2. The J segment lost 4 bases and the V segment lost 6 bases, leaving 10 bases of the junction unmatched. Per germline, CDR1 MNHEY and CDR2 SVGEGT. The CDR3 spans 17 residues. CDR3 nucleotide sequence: TGTGCCAGCAGCCAACTTCTAGCGGGAGGCCTCACCGGGGAGCTGTTTTTT. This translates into CASSQLLAGGLTGELFF.

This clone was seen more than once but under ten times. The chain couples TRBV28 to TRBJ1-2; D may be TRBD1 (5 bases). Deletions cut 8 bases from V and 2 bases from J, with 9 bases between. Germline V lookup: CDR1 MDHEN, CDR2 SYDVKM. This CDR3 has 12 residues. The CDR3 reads CASGGHNYGYTF. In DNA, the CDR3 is TGTGCCAGCGGTGGACACAACTATGGCTACACCTTC.

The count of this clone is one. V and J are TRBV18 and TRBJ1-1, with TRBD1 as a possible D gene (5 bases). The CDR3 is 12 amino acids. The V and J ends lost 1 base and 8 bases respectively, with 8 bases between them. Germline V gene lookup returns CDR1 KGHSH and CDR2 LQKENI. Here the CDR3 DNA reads TGTGCCAGCTCACCACGGGGGGGGGAAGCTTTCTTT. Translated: CASSPRGGEAFF. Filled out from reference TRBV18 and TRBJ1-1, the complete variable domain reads NAGVMQNPRHLVRRRGQEARLRCSPMKGHSHVYWYRQLPEEGLKFMVYLQKENIIDESGMPKERFSAEFPKEGPSILRIQQVVRGDSAAYFCASSPRGGEAFFGQGTRLTVV.

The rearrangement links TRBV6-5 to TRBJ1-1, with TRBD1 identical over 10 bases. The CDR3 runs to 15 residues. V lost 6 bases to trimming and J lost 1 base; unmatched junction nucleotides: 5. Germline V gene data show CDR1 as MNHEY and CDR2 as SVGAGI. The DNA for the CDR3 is TGTGCCAGCAGGGGGACAGGGGTCCAGAACACTGAAGCTTTCTTT. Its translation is CASRGTGVQNTEAFF.

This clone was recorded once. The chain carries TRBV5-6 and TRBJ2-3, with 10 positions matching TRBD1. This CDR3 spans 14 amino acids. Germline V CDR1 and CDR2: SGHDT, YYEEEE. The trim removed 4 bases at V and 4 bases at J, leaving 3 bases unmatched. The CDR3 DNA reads TGTGCCAGCAGCGGGGGACAGGGGTCAGATACGCAGTATTTT. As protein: CASSGGQGSDTQYF.

CDR3 amino acids: CATSRGGPYGYTF. CDR3 coding DNA: TGTGCCACCAGTCGGGGAGGGCCCTATGGCTACACCTTC. This rearrangement joins TRBV24-1 to TRBJ1-2; D ambiguous. The V end lost 6 bases, the J end lost 4 bases, and 11 bases lay between the germline ends. CDR3 length: 13 amino acids. CDR1 is KGHDR, CDR2 SFDVKD, per germline.

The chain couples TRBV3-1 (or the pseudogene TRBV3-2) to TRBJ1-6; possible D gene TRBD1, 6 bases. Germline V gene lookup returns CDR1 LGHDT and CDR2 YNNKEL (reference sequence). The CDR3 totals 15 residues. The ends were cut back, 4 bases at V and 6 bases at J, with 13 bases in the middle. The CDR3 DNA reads TGTGCCAGCAGCCCCAAAGGGGGATTTAATTCACCCCTCCACTTT. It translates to CASSPKGGFNSPLHF.

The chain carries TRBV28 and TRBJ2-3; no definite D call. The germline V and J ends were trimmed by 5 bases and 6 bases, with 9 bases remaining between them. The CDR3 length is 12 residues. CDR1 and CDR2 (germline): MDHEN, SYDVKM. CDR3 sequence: CASSPNRDTQYF. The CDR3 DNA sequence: TGTGCCAGCAGTCCTAATCGGGATACGCAGTATTTT.

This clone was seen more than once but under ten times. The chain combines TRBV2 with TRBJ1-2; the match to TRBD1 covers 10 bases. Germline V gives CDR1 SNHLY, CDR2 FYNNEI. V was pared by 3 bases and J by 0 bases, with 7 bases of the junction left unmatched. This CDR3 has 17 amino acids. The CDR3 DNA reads TGTGCCAGCAGTGAGAACCGGGACAGGGGCTCTAACTATGGCTACACCTTC. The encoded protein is CASSENRDRGSNYGYTF.

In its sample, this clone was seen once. The CDR3 here is CASSSDPGGHRELFF. DNA of the CDR3: TGTGCCAGCAGCTCGGACCCGGGGGGCCACCGGGAGCTGTTTTTT. The V call is TRBV11-2, the J call TRBJ2-2; possibly TRBD2 for D (7 bases). This CDR3 has 15 amino acids. Germline lookup yields CDR1 SGHAT and CDR2 FQNNGV. The V and J ends lost 4 bases and 9 bases respectively, with 18 bases between them.

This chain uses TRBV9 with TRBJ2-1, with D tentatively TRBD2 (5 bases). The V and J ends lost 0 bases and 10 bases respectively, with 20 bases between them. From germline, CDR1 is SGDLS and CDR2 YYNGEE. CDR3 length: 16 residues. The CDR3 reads CASSVGTGIGFKEQFF. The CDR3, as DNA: TGTGCCAGCAGCGTAGGGACCGGGATTGGGTTTAAGGAGCAGTTCTTC.

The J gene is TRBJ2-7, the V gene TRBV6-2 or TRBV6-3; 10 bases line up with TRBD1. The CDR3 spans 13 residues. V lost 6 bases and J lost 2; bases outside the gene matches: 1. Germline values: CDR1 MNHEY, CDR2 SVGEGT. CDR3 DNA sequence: TGTGCCAGCAGCGACAGGGGGCCCTACGAGCAGTACTTC. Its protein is CASSDRGPYEQYF.

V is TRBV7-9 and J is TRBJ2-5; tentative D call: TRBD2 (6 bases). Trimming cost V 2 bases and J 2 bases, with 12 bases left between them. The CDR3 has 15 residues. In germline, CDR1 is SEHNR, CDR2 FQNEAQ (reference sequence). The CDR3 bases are TGTGCCAGCAGCTTACCCGACGGAGGGCAAGAGACCCAGTACTTC. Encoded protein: CASSLPDGGQETQYF.

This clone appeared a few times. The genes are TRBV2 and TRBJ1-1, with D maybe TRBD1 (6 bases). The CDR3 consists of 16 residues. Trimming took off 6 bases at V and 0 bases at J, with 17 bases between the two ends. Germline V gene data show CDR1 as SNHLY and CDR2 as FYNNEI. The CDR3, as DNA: TGTGCCAGCAGCCCCACAGGGTTTAATATGAACACTGAAGCTTTCTTT. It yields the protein CASSPTGFNMNTEAFF.